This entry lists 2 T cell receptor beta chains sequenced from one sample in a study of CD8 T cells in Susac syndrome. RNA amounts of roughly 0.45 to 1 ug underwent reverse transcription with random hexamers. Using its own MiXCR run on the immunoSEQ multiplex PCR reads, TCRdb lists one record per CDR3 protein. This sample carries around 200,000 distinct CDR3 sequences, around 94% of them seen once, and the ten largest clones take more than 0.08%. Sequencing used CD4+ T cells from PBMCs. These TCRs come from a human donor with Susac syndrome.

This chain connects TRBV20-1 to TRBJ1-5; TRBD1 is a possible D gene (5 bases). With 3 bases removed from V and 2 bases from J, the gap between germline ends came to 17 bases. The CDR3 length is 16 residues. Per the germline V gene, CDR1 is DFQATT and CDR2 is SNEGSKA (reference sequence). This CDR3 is CSARGDSGYRNQPQHF. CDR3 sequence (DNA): TGCAGTGCTAGGGGGGATTCGGGTTATCGCAATCAGCCCCAGCATTTT.

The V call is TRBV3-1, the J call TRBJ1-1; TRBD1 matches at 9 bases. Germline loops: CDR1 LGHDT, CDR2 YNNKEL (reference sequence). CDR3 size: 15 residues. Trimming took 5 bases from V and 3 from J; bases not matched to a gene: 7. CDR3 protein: CASSVTGGADTEAFF. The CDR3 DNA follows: TGTGCCAGCAGCGTTACAGGGGGCGCAGACACTGAAGCTTTCTTT.